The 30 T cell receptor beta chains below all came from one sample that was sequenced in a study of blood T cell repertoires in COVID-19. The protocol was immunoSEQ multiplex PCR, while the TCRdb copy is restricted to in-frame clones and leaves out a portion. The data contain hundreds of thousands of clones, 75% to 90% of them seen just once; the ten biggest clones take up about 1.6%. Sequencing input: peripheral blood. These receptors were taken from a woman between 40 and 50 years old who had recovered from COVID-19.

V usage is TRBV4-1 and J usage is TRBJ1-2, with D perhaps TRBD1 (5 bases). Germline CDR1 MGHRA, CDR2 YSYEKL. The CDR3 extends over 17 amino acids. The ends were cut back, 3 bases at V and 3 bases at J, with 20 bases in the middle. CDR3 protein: CASSQATFGGRHYGYTF. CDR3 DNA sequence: TGCGCCAGCAGCCAGGCCACTTTTGGGGGGAGGCACTATGGCTACACCTTC.

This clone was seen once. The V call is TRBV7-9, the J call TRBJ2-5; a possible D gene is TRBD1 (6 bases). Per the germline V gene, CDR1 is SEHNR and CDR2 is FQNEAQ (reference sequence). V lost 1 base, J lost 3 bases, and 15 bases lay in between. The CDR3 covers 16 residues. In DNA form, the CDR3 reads TGTGCCAGCAGCTTAGTAACAGGGCCAGTTAAAGAGACCCAGTACTTC. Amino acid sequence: CASSLVTGPVKETQYF.

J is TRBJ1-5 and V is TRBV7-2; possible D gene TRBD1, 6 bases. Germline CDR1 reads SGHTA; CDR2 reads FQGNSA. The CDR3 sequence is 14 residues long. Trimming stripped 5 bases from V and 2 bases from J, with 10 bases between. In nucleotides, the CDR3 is TGTGCCAGCAGCACAAGACAGGGCAATCAGCCCCAGCATTTT. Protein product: CASSTRQGNQPQHF. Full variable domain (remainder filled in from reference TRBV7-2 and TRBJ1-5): GAGVSQSPSNKVTEKGKDVELRCDPISGHTALYWYRQSLGQGLEFLIYFQGNSAPDKSGLPSDRFSAERTGGSVSTLTIQRTQQEDSAVYLCASSTRQGNQPQHFGDGTRLSIL.

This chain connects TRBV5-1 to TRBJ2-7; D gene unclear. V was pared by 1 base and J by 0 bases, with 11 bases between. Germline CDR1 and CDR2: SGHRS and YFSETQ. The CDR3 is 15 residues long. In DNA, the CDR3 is TGCGCCAGCAGCTTGCTGGCCTCTCCCTCCTACGAGCAGTACTTC. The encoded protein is CASSLLASPSYEQYF.

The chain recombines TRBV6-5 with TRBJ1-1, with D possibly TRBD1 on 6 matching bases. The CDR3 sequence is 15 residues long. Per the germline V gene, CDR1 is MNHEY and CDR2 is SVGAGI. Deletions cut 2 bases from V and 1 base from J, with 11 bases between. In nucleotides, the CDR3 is TGTGCCAGCAGTTACCGACCAGGGGAGAACACTGAAGCTTTCTTT. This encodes CASSYRPGENTEAFF.

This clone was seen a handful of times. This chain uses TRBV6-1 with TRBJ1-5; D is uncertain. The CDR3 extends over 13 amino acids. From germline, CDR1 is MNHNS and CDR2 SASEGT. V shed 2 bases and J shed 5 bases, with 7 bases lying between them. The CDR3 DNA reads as TGTGCCAGCAGTGAATGGAGTGATCAGCCCCAGCATTTT. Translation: CASSEWSDQPQHF.

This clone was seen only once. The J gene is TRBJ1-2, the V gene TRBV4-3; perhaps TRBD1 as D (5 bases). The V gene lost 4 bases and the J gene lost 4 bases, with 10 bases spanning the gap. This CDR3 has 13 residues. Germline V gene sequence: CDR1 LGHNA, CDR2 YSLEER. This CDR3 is CASSPGSGYGYTF. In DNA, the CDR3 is TGCGCCAGCAGCCCAGGGTCGGGCTATGGCTACACCTTC.

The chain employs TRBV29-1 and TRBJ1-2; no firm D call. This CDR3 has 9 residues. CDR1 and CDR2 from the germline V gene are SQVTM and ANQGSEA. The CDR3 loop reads CGRFLGYTF. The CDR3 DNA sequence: TGCGGGCGCTTCCTTGGCTACACCTTC.

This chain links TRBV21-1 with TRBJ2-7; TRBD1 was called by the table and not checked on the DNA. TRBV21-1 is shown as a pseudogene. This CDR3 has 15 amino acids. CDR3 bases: TGTGCCAGCAGCAACCCGGTGGGGACAGGCTACGAGCAGTACTTC. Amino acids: CASSNPVGTGYEQYF.

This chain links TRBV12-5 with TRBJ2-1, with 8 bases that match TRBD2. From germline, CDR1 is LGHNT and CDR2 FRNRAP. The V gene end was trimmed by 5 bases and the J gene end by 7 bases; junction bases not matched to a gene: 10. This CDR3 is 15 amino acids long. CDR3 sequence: CASGPPLAAGNEQFF. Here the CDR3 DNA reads TGTGCTAGTGGTCCCCCACTAGCGGCGGGGAATGAGCAGTTCTTC.

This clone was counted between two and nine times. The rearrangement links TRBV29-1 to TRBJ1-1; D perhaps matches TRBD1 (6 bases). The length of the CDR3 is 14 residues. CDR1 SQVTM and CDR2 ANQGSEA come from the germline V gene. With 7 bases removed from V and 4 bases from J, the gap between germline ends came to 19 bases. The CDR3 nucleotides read TGCAGCGCTGTAAAAACAGGGAACCCCACTGAAGCTTTCTTT. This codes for CSAVKTGNPTEAFF. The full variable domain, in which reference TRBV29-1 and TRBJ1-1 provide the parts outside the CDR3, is SAVISQKPSRDICQRGTSLTIQCQVDSQVTMMFWYRQQPGQSLTLIATANQGSEATYESGFVIDKFPISRPNLTFSTLTVSNMSPEDSSIYLCSAVKTGNPTEAFFGQGTRLTVV.

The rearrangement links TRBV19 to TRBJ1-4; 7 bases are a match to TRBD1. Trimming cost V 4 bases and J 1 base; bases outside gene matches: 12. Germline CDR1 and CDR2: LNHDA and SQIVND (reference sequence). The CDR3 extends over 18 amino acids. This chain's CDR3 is CASSKQAKWTGTNEKLFF. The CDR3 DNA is TGTGCCAGTAGTAAACAAGCAAAATGGACAGGAACTAATGAAAAACTGTTTTTT.

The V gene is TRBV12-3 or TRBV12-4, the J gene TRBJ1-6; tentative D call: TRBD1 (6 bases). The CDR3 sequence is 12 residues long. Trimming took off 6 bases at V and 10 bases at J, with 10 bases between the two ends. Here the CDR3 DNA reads TGTGCCAGCAGACAGGGCGAGTCACCCCTCCACTTT. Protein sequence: CASRQGESPLHF.

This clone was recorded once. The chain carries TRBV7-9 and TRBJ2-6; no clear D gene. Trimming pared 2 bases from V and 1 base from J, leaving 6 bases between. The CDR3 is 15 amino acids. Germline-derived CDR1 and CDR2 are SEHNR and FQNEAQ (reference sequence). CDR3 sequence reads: CASSLPRSGANVLTF. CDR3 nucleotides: TGTGCCAGCAGCTTACCGAGATCTGGGGCCAACGTCCTGACTTTC.

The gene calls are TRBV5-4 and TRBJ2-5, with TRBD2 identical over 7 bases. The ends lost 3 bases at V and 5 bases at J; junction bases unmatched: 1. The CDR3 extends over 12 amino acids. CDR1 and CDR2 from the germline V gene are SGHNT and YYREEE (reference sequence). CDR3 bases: TGTGCCAGCAGCTCGCGGGGGGAGACCCAGTACTTC. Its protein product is CASSSRGETQYF.

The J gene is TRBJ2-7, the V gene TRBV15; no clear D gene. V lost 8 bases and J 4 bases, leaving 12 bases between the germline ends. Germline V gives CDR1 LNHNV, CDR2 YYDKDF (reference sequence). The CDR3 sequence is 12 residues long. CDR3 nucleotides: TGTGCCACCGGAGATTACAAGTACGAGCAGTACTTC. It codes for CATGDYKYEQYF.

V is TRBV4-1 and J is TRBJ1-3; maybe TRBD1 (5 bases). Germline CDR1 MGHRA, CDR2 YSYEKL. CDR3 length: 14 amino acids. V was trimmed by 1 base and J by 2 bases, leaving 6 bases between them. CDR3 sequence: CASSQAGAGNTIYF. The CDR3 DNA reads TGCGCCAGCAGCCAAGCGGGGGCTGGAAACACCATATATTTT.

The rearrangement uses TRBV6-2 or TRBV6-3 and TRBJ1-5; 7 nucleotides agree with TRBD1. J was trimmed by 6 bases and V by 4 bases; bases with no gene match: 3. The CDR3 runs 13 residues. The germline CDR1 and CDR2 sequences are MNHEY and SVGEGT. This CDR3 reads CASSWQGGQPQHF. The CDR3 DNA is TGTGCCAGCAGTTGGCAGGGGGGTCAGCCCCAGCATTTT.

DNA for the CDR3: TGTGCCAGCAGTCTCAGGTCCTACTCTGGAAACACCATATATTTT. Translating gives CASSLRSYSGNTIYF. This chain joins TRBV6-5 and TRBJ1-3, with D uncertain. The ends were cut back, 5 bases at V and 0 bases at J, with 11 bases in the middle. The germline gives CDR1 MNHEY, CDR2 SVGAGI. The length of the CDR3 is 15 residues.

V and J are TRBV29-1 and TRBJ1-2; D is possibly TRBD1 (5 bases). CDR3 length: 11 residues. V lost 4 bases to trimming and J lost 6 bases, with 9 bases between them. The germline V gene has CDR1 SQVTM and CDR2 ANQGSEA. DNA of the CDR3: TGCAGCGTTGGGGGGGAGAATGGCTACACCTTC. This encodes CSVGGENGYTF.

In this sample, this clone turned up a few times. DNA of the CDR3: TGTGCCAGCAGCCCAGGAGGAAACACCATATATTTT. Its protein is CASSPGGNTIYF. This chain connects TRBV7-9 to TRBJ1-3; D gene ambiguous. V gave up 5 bases and J gave up 4 bases, with 6 bases separating them. Germline V gene sequence: CDR1 SEHNR, CDR2 FQNEAQ (reference sequence). The CDR3 covers 12 residues.

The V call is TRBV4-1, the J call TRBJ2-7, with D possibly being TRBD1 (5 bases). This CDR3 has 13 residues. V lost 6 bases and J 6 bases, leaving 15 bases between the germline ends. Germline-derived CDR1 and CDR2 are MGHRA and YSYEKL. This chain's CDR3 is CASSPGRAGEQYF. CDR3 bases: TGCGCCAGCAGTCCCGGCAGGGCAGGCGAGCAGTACTTC.

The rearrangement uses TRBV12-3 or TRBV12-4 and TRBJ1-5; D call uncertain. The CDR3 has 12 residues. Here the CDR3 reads CGSGLFNQPQHF. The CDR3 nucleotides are TGTGGCTCCGGACTTTTTAATCAGCCCCAGCATTTT.

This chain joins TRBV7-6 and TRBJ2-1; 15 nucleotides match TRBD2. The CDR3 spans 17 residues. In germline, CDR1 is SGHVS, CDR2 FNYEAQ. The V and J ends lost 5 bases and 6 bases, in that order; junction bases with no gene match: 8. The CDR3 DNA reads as TGTGCCAGCAGCCCAGGGACTAGCGGGGGGCGCCCCAATGAGCAGTTCTTC. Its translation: CASSPGTSGGRPNEQFF.

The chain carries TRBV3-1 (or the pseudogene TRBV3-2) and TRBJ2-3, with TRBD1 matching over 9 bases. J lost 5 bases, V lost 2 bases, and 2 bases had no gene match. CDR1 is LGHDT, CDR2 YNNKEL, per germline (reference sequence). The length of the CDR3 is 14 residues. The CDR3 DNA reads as TGTGCCAGCAGCCAACGGACAGGGGAAGATACGCAGTATTTT. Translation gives CASSQRTGEDTQYF.

The CDR3 DNA is TGTGCCAGCAGCTTAAACCTCGGGGTAGATTCACCCCTCCACTTT. This encodes CASSLNLGVDSPLHF. This rearrangement joins TRBV3-1 (or the pseudogene TRBV3-2) to TRBJ1-6; D unresolved. CDR1 is LGHDT, CDR2 YNNKEL, per germline (reference sequence). V lost 5 bases, J lost 8 bases, and 16 bases lay in between. CDR3 size: 15 residues.

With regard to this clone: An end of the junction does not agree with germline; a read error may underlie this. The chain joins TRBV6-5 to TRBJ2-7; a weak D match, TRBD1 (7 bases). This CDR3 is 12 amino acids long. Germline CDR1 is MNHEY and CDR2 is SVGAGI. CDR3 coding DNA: TGTGCGAGCAACCAGGGGGGCTACGAGCAGTACTTC. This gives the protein CASNQGGYEQYF.

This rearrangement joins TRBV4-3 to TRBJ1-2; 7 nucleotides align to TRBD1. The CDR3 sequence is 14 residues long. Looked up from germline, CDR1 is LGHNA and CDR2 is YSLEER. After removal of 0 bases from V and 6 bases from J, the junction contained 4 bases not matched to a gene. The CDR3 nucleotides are TGCGCCAGCAGCCAAGAACTACAGGGGAATGGCTACACCTTC. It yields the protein CASSQELQGNGYTF.

The chain's CDR3 is CAIKGQYNQPQHF. CDR3 bases: TGTGCCATCAAGGGACAGTATAATCAGCCCCAGCATTTT. The V gene is TRBV2, the J gene TRBJ1-5; 7 bases are a match to TRBD1. CDR3 length: 13 residues. The germline CDR1 and CDR2 sequences are SNHLY and FYNNEI. Trimming removed 10 bases from V and 4 bases from J; junction bases left unmatched: 7.

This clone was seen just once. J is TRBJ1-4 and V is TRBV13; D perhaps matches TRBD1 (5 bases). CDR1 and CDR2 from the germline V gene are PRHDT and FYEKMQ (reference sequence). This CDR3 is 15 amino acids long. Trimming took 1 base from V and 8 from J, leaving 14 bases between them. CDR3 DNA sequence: TGTGCCAGCAGCTTAGTGGTGGAGGGGCGGGAAAAACTGTTTTTT. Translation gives CASSLVVEGREKLFF.